This entry lists 19 T cell receptor beta chains sequenced from one sample in a study of breast tumors, draining lymph nodes, adjacent tissues. TCRdb processed the multiplex PCR reads anew with MiXCR; each CDR3 protein has one entry. This table has some 130,000 distinct CDR3 sequences, about 20% appearing once. Breast cancer patients provided tissue from their axillary draining lymph nodes. Input material: axillary lymph node tissue. These receptors originate from a female donor with breast cancer. Some clones in this sample may be carry-over from other donors' samples.

This clonotype showed up many times. J is TRBJ2-5 and V is TRBV19; D not certain. V was clipped by 4 bases and J by 5 bases, with 11 bases between them. Germline V gene data show CDR1 as LNHDA and CDR2 as SQIVND (reference sequence). This CDR3 has 13 amino acids. CDR3 DNA sequence: TGTGCCAGTAGTAAGGCGGACCGGGAGACCCAGTACTTC. Translation gives CASSKADRETQYF.

The sample holds many counts of this clonotype. The junction departs from germline at one end; a sequencing error may be responsible. The gene calls are TRBV5-1 and TRBJ2-1, with 7 bases fitting TRBD2. CDR1 and CDR2 (germline): SGHRS, YFSETQ. CDR3 length: 14 amino acids. In DNA, the CDR3 is TGCGCCAGCAGCTCCAATCCCACACTAGCGTCCCCCCTCTTC. This gives the protein CASSSNPTLASPLF.

Ten or more counts support this clonotype. The chain employs TRBV30 and TRBJ2-7, with TRBD2 identical over 10 bases. Trimming removed 1 base from V and 3 bases from J; junction bases left unmatched: 0. The CDR3 totals 13 residues. Germline lookup yields CDR1 GTSNPN and CDR2 SVGIG (reference sequence). The CDR3 DNA reads TGTGCCTGGAGTGCTAGCGGGGGCTACGAGCAGTACTTC. Amino acids: CAWSASGGYEQYF.

This clonotype was seen ten or more times. This rearrangement joins TRBV7-2 to TRBJ2-6; no reliable D call. The V end lost 2 bases, the J end lost 3 bases, and 8 bases lay between the germline ends. There are 15 residues in the CDR3. Looked up from germline, CDR1 is SGHTA and CDR2 is FQGNSA. The CDR3 here is CASSLWLGGANVLTF. CDR3 DNA sequence: TGTGCCAGCAGCTTATGGTTGGGTGGGGCCAACGTCCTGACTTTC.

Turning to this clonotype: Given a much more abundant clone one base away, this may be a read error. The chain combines TRBV11-2 with TRBJ1-3; D may be TRBD1 (5 bases). Germline V CDR1 and CDR2: SGHAT, FQNNGV. This CDR3 spans 12 amino acids. The CDR3 region is CASSLAQDTMYF. The DNA of the CDR3 is TGTGCCAGCAGCTTAGCCCAGGACACCATGTATTTT.

In its sample, this clonotype was seen many times. This chain uses TRBV9 with TRBJ2-5, with 7 bases matching TRBD1. CDR1 and CDR2 from the germline V gene are SGDLS and YYNGEE. J was trimmed by 2 bases and V by 5 bases; bases with no gene match: 6. This CDR3 has 14 amino acids. The CDR3 is CASSPRQGQETQYF. The CDR3, as DNA: TGTGCCAGCAGTCCTAGACAGGGTCAAGAGACCCAGTACTTC.

This clonotype occurred many times. The rearrangement links TRBV7-2 to TRBJ2-3; possible D gene TRBD2, 6 bases. The CDR3 extends over 15 amino acids. V lost 5 bases, J lost 2 bases, and 14 bases lay in between. The V gene's germline CDR1 is SGHTA and CDR2 FQGNSA. The CDR3 sequence is CASSLLGGTTDTQYF. The CDR3 DNA reads TGTGCCAGCAGCCTCCTAGGCGGGACCACAGATACGCAGTATTTT.

This clonotype was picked up many times. J is TRBJ2-5 and V is TRBV10-3, with a weak D call TRBD2 (6 bases). V was clipped by 6 bases and J by 1 base, with 9 bases between them. Germline V gives CDR1 ENHRY, CDR2 SYGVKD. This CDR3 contains 13 residues. The CDR3 here is CAISTGLQETQYF. DNA for the CDR3: TGTGCCATCAGCACGGGACTCCAAGAGACCCAGTACTTC.

Notes on this clonotype: A read error is possible here, since a much larger clone lies one base away. This sequence joins TRBV5-1 and TRBJ2-7; D is uncertain. This CDR3 region has 13 residues. Germline V CDR1 and CDR2: SGHRS, YFSETQ. CDR3 amino acids: CATSLAVNYEQYF. CDR3 DNA sequence: TGCGCCACCAGCTTGGCGGTCAATTACGAGCAGTACTTC.

Many counts were recorded for this clonotype. The rearrangement joins TRBV5-4 to TRBJ2-2, with TRBD2 identical over 16 bases. CDR3 size: 19 residues. The V gene's germline CDR1 is SGHNT and CDR2 YYREEE (reference sequence). V lost 5 bases and J lost 6; bases outside the gene matches: 13. The CDR3 here is CASRPGLAGGPSSPGELFF. In nucleotides, the CDR3 is TGTGCCAGCAGACCGGGACTAGCGGGAGGGCCTTCTAGTCCCGGGGAGCTGTTTTTT.

This clonotype was recorded many times. The CDR3 nucleotides are TGTGCCAGCAGTTACTCGCGGACAGCCTCCTACGAGCAGTACTTC. This codes for CASSYSRTASYEQYF. This rearrangement joins TRBV6-5 to TRBJ2-7; possibly TRBD1 for D (6 bases). With 0 bases removed from V and 0 bases from J, the gap between germline ends came to 9 bases. The germline V gene encodes CDR1 MNHEY and CDR2 SVGAGI. There are 15 residues in the CDR3.

This clonotype was counted at least ten times. V usage is TRBV6-2 or TRBV6-3 and J usage is TRBJ2-7, with 7 bases lining up with TRBD1. V trimming: 6 bases; J trimming: 3 bases; junction bases outside the gene matches: 11. The germline V gene encodes CDR1 MNHEY and CDR2 SVGEGT. The CDR3 consists of 15 residues. CDR3 sequence (DNA): TGTGCCAGCAGCTCCTCCTCGGGACAGAGCTACGAGCAGTACTTC. Its protein is CASSSSSGQSYEQYF.

The sample holds many counts of this clonotype. V usage is TRBV7-9 and J usage is TRBJ2-2, with 7 bases matching TRBD1. CDR1 and CDR2 (germline): SEHNR, FQNEAQ (reference sequence). This CDR3 spans 17 amino acids. V dropped 5 bases and J dropped 0; count of bases not matched to a gene: 9. The CDR3 DNA is TGTGCCAGCAGCCCGGGACAGCGAAAACCGAACACCGGGGAGCTGTTTTTT. Its protein product is CASSPGQRKPNTGELFF.

The chain carries TRBV28 and TRBJ2-6; no definite D call. The germline V gene encodes CDR1 MDHEN and CDR2 SYDVKM. The CDR3 consists of 14 residues. The V gene lost 10 bases and the J gene lost 1 base, with 11 bases spanning the gap. The CDR3 DNA sequence: TGTGCCACCTCTGCCCCTTCTGGGGCCAACGTCCTGACTTTC. Translating it yields CATSAPSGANVLTF.

About this clonotype: This may arise from a read error, as a much more abundant clone is one base away. CDR3 region: CASSLRTGHRLGANVLTF. CDR3 DNA: TGTGCCAGCAGCCTTAGGACAGGGCATAGGCTCGGGGCCAACGTCCTGACTTTC. J is TRBJ2-6 and V is TRBV7-8; 8 bases are a match to TRBD1. The CDR3 is made up of 18 amino acids. After removal of 5 bases from V and 4 bases from J, the junction contained 13 bases not matched to a gene. Germline V gene sequence: CDR1 SGHVS, CDR2 FQNEAQ.

This clonotype was observed many times. V is TRBV5-6 and J is TRBJ2-1; TRBD2 matches at 8 bases. Per the germline V gene, CDR1 is SGHDT and CDR2 is YYEEEE. The CDR3 has 15 amino acids. Trimming took 0 bases from V and 3 from J; bases not matched to a gene: 2. CDR3 region: CASSLGLASYNEQFF. The CDR3 DNA reads as TGTGCCAGCAGCTTGGGACTAGCGAGCTACAATGAGCAGTTCTTC.

In this sample, this clonotype turned up many times. The chain links TRBV15 to TRBJ2-1; TRBD1 agrees at 7 bases. J lost 9 bases, V lost 4 bases, and 9 bases had no gene match. This CDR3 spans 14 amino acids. In germline, CDR1 is LNHNV, CDR2 YYDKDF (reference sequence). The CDR3 reads CATSTRDRTPEQFF. The CDR3 DNA is TGTGCCACCAGCACCCGGGACAGAACCCCTGAGCAGTTCTTC.

This rearrangement joins TRBV5-1 to TRBJ2-2; 8 nucleotides align to TRBD1. Germline V CDR1 and CDR2: SGHRS, YFSETQ. V dropped 3 bases and J dropped 3; count of bases not matched to a gene: 4. The length of the CDR3 is 15 residues. CDR3 loop: CASSYGTGYTGELFF. CDR3 nucleotide sequence: TGCGCCAGCAGCTACGGGACAGGTTACACCGGGGAGCTGTTTTTT.

This sequence joins TRBV2 and TRBJ1-1; no clear D gene. The CDR3 consists of 13 residues. In germline, CDR1 is SNHLY, CDR2 FYNNEI. V lost 2 bases, J lost 4 bases, and 8 bases lay in between. DNA for the CDR3: TGTGCCAGCAGTGAACTCGAGGGCACTGAAGCTTTCTTT. Amino acid sequence: CASSELEGTEAFF.